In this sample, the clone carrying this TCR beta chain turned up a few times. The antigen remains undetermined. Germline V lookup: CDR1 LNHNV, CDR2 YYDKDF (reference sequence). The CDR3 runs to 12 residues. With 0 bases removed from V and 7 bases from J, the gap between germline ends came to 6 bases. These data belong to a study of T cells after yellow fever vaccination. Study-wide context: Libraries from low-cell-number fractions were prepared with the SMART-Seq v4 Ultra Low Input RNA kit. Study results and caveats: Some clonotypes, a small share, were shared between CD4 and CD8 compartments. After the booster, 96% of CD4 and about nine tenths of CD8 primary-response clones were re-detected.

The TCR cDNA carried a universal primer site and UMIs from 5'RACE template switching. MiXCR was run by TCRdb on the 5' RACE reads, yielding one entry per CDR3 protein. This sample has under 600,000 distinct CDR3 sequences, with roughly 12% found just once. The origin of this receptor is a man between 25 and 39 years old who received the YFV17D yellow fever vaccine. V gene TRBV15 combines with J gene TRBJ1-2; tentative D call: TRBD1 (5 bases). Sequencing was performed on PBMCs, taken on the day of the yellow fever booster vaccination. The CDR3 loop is CATSRDRAGYTF. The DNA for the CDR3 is TGTGCCACCAGCAGAGACAGGGCTGGCTACACCTTC.